This note documents a single TCR beta chain sequence. This sample is part of a study of blood T cell repertoires in COVID-19. Overall study: Researchers got acute and convalescent COVID-19 samples from the United States, Italy and Spain. Nucleic acid was either cDNA or gDNA, and it came from T cells, B-cell-depleted T cells, or PBMCs.

Original handling: It was from reference gene primer amplification that nucleated cell counts were estimated. Repertoires were generated with immunoSEQ multiplex PCR, while TCRdb's copy carries only in-frame clones and drops some. V, J and clone size reflect that table, while D and trimming were determined from the DNA. Counted here are some 230,000 clones, about nine tenths occurring once; the ten biggest clones make up around 2.2%. V lost 5 bases and J 0 bases, leaving 4 bases between the germline ends. The germline V gene encodes CDR1 SGHNT and CDR2 YYREEE (reference sequence). The CDR3 is 12 residues long.

The sequence derives from a man aged 25 to 40 who had recovered from COVID-19. The genes are TRBV5-4 and TRBJ2-3; D gene unclear. Sequenced material: peripheral blood. The CDR3 here is CASSSSTDTQYF. CDR3 DNA sequence: TGTGCCAGCAGTTCTAGCACAGATACGCAGTATTTT.